This is a list of T cell receptor beta chains from one sample in a study of cytomegalovirus exposure and HLA in healthy donors. Libraries were prepared by immunoSEQ multiplex PCR; TCRdb keeps only in-frame clonotypes and omits some of them. The sample records 150,000 to 200,000 clones, about 13% being singletons. Sequenced material: PBMCs. Receptors were obtained from a man over 45 in good health and CMV-seropositive. The CDR3 runs from the conserved cysteine through the conserved F or W. Each record gives: V gene, J gene, clone size, CDR3 length, D gene, CDR3 protein, CDR3 DNA. D genes are given only for firm matches. Expanded clones get a size class; other rows say once, few or many, or leave the size out.

TRBV18,TRBJ1-4,NA,14,TRBD1,CASSPRQGDEKLFF,TGTGCCAGCTCACCTCGACAGGGCGACGAAAAACTGTTTTTT
TRBV5-6,TRBJ2-5,few,14,TRBD1,CASRLPGQQETQYF,TGTGCCAGCAGACTCCCGGGACAGCAAGAGACCCAGTACTTC
TRBV4-3,TRBJ2-1,few,15,NA,CASSQEPRLHNEQFF,TGCGCCAGCAGCCAAGAACCCAGACTTCACAATGAGCAGTTCTTC
TRBV7-6,TRBJ2-3,NA,16,TRBD2,CASSLEAGGLTDTQYF,TGTGCCAGCAGCTTAGAGGCGGGGGGACTCACAGATACGCAGTATTTT
TRBV5-1,TRBJ1-2,NA,15,NA,CASSLTGGLLYGYTF,TGCGCCAGCAGCTTGACCGGGGGGCTACTCTATGGCTACACCTTC
TRBV10-1,TRBJ1-1,NA,16,TRBD1,CASSDRQGALNTEAFF,TGCGCCAGCAGTGATCGGCAGGGGGCTCTGAACACTGAAGCTTTCTTT
TRBV5-6,TRBJ1-1,few,14,NA,CASSLVDRNTEAFF,TGTGCCAGCAGCTTGGTGGACAGGAACACTGAAGCTTTCTTT
TRBV5-6,TRBJ1-6,few,15,NA,CASSFLTGYNSPLHF,TGTGCCAGCAGCTTCTTGACAGGTTATAATTCACCCCTCCACTTT
TRBV5-1,TRBJ1-4,NA,14,NA,CASRLEELNEKLFF,TGCGCCAGCAGGTTGGAGGAGCTTAATGAAAAACTGTTTTTT
TRBV9,TRBJ2-1,NA,17,TRBD2,CASSVLMTSGGYNEQFF,TGTGCCAGCAGCGTATTAATGACTAGCGGGGGCTACAATGAGCAGTTCTTC
TRBV18,TRBJ2-5,few,12,NA,CASSEYQETQYF,TGTGCCAGCTCAGAGTACCAAGAGACCCAGTACTTC
TRBV5-1,TRBJ1-1,few,12,NA,CASSLYWGQAFF,TGCGCCAGCAGCTTGTACTGGGGGCAGGCTTTCTTT
TRBV28,TRBJ2-1,NA,14,NA,CASSTLRSYNEQFF,TGTGCCAGCAGTACCCTCAGGTCCTACAATGAGCAGTTCTTC
TRBV18,TRBJ2-2,NA,18,TRBD1,CASSPLTGTGVNTGELFF,TGTGCCAGCTCACCCCTTACCGGGACAGGGGTGAACACCGGGGAGCTGTTTTTT
TRBV28,TRBJ1-5,few,13,NA,CASRKKGGQPQHF,TGTGCCAGCAGAAAAAAGGGAGGTCAGCCCCAGCATTTT
TRBV10-3,TRBJ2-5,NA,13,TRBD1,CAISRQGGETQYF,TGTGCCATCAGCAGACAGGGCGGAGAGACCCAGTACTTC
TRBV6-5,TRBJ1-2,few,11,TRBD1,CASSGQGSYTF,TGTGCCAGCAGTGGACAGGGCTCCTACACCTTC
TRBV4-1,TRBJ2-6,few,20,TRBD1,CASSRFLLGTGTSGANVLTF,TGCGCCAGCAGCCGTTTTCTATTGGGGACAGGGACATCTGGGGCCAACGTCCTGACTTTC
TRBV28,TRBJ1-2,few,14,NA,CASSSAGFHYGYTF,TGTGCCAGCAGTTCCGCCGGTTTCCACTATGGCTACACCTTC